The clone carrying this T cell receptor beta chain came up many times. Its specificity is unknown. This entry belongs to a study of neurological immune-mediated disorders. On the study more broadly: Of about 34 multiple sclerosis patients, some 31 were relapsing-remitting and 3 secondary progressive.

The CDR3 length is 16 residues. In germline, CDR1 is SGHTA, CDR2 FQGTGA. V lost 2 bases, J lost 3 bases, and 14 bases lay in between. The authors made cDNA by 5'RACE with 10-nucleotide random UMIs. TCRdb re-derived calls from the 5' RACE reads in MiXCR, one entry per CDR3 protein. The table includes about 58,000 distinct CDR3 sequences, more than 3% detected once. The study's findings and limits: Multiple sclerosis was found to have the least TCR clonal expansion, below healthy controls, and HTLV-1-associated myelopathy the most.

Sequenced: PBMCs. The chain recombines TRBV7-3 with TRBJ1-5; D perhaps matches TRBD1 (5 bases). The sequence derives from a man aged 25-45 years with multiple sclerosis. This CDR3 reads CASSLASGQTNQPQHF. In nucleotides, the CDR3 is TGTGCCAGCAGCTTAGCTTCTGGACAAACCAATCAGCCCCAGCATTTT.